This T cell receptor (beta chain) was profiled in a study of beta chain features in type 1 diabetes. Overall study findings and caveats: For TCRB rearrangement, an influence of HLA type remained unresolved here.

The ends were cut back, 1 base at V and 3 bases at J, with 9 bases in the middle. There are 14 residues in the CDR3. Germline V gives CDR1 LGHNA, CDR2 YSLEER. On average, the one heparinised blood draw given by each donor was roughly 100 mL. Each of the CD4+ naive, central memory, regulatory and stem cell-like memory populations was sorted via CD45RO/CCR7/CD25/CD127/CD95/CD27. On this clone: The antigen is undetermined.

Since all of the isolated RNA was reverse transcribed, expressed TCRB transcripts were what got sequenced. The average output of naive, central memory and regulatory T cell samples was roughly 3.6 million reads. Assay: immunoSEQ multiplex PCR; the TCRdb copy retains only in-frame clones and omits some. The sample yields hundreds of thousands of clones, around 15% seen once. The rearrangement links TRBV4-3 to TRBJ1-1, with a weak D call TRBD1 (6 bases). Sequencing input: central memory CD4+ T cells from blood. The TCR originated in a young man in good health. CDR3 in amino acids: CASSQGTVYTEAFF. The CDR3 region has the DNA TGCGCCAGCAGCCAAGGGACAGTGTACACTGAAGCTTTCTTT.